The 24 T cell receptor beta chains reported below all come from one sample, sequenced in a study of PD-1 blockade in classical Hodgkin lymphoma. Libraries were prepared by immunoSEQ multiplex PCR; TCRdb keeps only in-frame clonotypes and omits some of them. The table records under 70,000 clones, 71% of them present only once. Every patient had relapsed following autologous stem cell transplantation, and cohorts differed in brentuximab vedotin exposure. Specimen: peripheral blood mononuclear cells (PBMCs), collected before the second cycle of nivolumab. The source is a human donor with classical Hodgkin lymphoma.

The chain links TRBV27 to TRBJ1-2; D call uncertain. V lost 4 bases to trimming and J lost 0 bases, with 9 bases between them. This CDR3 is 14 amino acids long. Germline loops: CDR1 MNHEY, CDR2 SMNVEV (reference sequence). The CDR3 region has the DNA TGTGCCAGCAGTTGGGGAAACCCTAACTATGGCTACACCTTC. Its protein is CASSWGNPNYGYTF.

This clone was observed at least ten times. V and J are TRBV5-5 and TRBJ1-5; D remains ambiguous. Germline CDR1 is SGHKS and CDR2 is YYEKEE (reference sequence). Trimming stripped 4 bases from V and 4 bases from J, with 9 bases between. This CDR3 has 13 residues. The CDR3 nucleotides read TGTGCCAGCAGCCCTATTGGTAATCAGCCCCAGCATTTT. As protein: CASSPIGNQPQHF. The variable domain in full, with the rest retrieved from reference TRBV5-5 and TRBJ1-5, is DAGVTQSPTHLIKTRGQQVTLRCSPISGHKSVSWYQQVLGQGPQFIFQYYEKEERGRGNFPDRFSARQFPNYSSELNVNALLLGDSALYLCASSPIGNQPQHFGDGTRLSIL.

This chain uses TRBV10-2 with TRBJ1-2; D unclear. The CDR3 covers 12 residues. Germline CDR1 WSHSY, CDR2 SAAADI. Trimming shortened V by 1 base and J by 7 bases, and 7 bases separated the two germline ends. The CDR3 reads CASSELIGGYTF. CDR3 bases: TGCGCCAGCAGTGAGTTAATCGGTGGCTACACCTTC.

A single count supports this clone. The chain recombines TRBV6-1 with TRBJ2-1, with 14 bases lining up with TRBD2. In germline, CDR1 is MNHNS, CDR2 SASEGT. Trimming removed 10 bases from V and 10 bases from J; junction bases left unmatched: 12. CDR3 length: 15 amino acids. The CDR3 bases are TGTGCCACCGATGTCGGACTAGCGGGAGGAAGCGAGCAGTTCTTC. Translated: CATDVGLAGGSEQFF.

The chain has TRBV27 and TRBJ2-7; 11 bases agree with TRBD2. Germline V lookup: CDR1 MNHEY, CDR2 SMNVEV (reference sequence). This CDR3 has 17 residues. Trimming took 1 base from V and 3 from J; bases not matched to a gene: 8. The CDR3 spells CASSLLGGLAENYEQYF. The CDR3 DNA reads TGTGCCAGCAGTTTATTAGGGGGACTAGCGGAGAACTACGAGCAGTACTTC.

The CDR3 here is CASSLNSNTGELFF. CDR3 DNA sequence: TGTGCCAGCAGCTTAAACAGTAACACCGGGGAGCTGTTTTTT. The chain is built from TRBV7-6 and TRBJ2-2, with D uncertain. CDR1 is SGHVS, CDR2 FNYEAQ, per germline. V was trimmed by 2 bases and J by 2 bases, leaving 6 bases between them. The CDR3 runs to 14 residues.

This chain uses TRBV6-6 with TRBJ1-6, with D unclear. Germline V gene lookup returns CDR1 MNHNY and CDR2 SVGAGI (reference sequence). The germline V and J ends were trimmed by 4 bases and 7 bases, with 8 bases remaining between them. This CDR3 spans 13 amino acids. The CDR3 region is CASSSLANSPLHF. The DNA of the CDR3 is TGTGCCAGCAGTTCTCTGGCCAATTCACCCCTCCACTTT.

The chain recombines TRBV6-1 with TRBJ2-3; TRBD2 might be the D (6 bases). This CDR3 spans 15 amino acids. CDR1 and CDR2 from the germline V gene are MNHNS and SASEGT. Trimming took off 1 base at V and 3 bases at J, with 11 bases between the two ends. The CDR3 spells CASSEDLARTDTQYF. The CDR3 bases are TGTGCCAGCAGTGAAGATCTAGCGAGGACAGATACGCAGTATTTT.

The V gene is TRBV5-4, the J gene TRBJ2-7; tentatively, D is TRBD2 (6 bases). V was trimmed by 4 bases and J by 3 bases, leaving 17 bases between them. From germline, CDR1 is SGHNT and CDR2 YYREEE (reference sequence). The CDR3 loop spans 15 amino acids. CDR3 sequence (DNA): TGTGCCAGCAGCCCACCCCTAGCGCCTTTCTACGAGCAGTACTTC. It is translated as CASSPPLAPFYEQYF.

The J gene is TRBJ1-5, the V gene TRBV4-2, with D perhaps matching TRBD1 (5 bases). V was clipped by 1 base and J by 3 bases, with 13 bases between them. The CDR3 has 16 residues. Per the germline V gene, CDR1 is LGHNA and CDR2 is YNFKEQ. The CDR3 DNA follows: TGTGCCAGCAGCCAAGTTTTACTCAGGGTCAATCAGCCCCAGCATTTT. This gives the protein CASSQVLLRVNQPQHF.

The chain recombines TRBV7-8 with TRBJ2-3, with D hard to call. The CDR3 is 13 residues long. The V and J ends lost 3 bases and 0 bases respectively, with 4 bases between them. Germline V gene sequence: CDR1 SGHVS, CDR2 FQNEAQ. The CDR3 DNA reads as TGTGCCAGCAGCTTCTCTAGCACAGATACGCAGTATTTT. This encodes CASSFSSTDTQYF.

This chain links TRBV5-1 with TRBJ2-6, with D unclear. This CDR3 is built from 15 residues. The V and J ends lost 3 bases and 2 bases respectively, with 9 bases between them. Germline lookup yields CDR1 SGHRS and CDR2 YFSETQ. The CDR3 DNA is TGCGCCAGCAGCTCATATCAAACTGGGGCCAACGTCCTGACTTTC. It yields the protein CASSSYQTGANVLTF. The whole variable domain, filled in from reference TRBV5-1 and TRBJ2-6, reads KAGVTQTPRYLIKTRGQQVTLSCSPISGHRSVSWYQQTPGQGLQFLFEYFSETQRNKGNFPGRFSGRQFSNSRSEMNVSTLELGDSALYLCASSSYQTGANVLTFGAGSRLTVL.

This clone was seen only a few times. The rearrangement uses TRBV18 and TRBJ1-2; D remains ambiguous. Germline V gene data show CDR1 as KGHSH and CDR2 as LQKENI. CDR3 length: 11 residues. V shed 3 bases and J shed 6 bases, with 5 bases lying between them. The CDR3 region is CASSPSNGYTF. The CDR3 DNA is TGTGCCAGCTCACCTTCTAATGGCTACACCTTC.

The CDR3 spells CASSLDRGGGALYNEQFF. The CDR3 DNA follows: TGTGCCAGCAGCTTAGACAGAGGCGGGGGCGCGTTATACAATGAGCAGTTCTTC. V and J are TRBV11-2 and TRBJ2-1; perhaps TRBD2 as D (7 bases). Trimming took 0 bases from V and 4 from J, leaving 19 bases between them. Germline CDR1 and CDR2: SGHAT and FQNNGV. CDR3 length: 18 residues.

V is TRBV6-1 and J is TRBJ1-5; the D is unclear. Germline V CDR1 and CDR2: MNHNS, SASEGT. This CDR3 is 13 amino acids long. The germline V and J ends were trimmed by 4 bases and 9 bases, with 13 bases remaining between them. The CDR3 loop reads CASSGSPRWPQHF. The CDR3, as DNA: TGTGCCAGCAGTGGGTCCCCGAGGTGGCCCCAGCATTTT.

This clone was seen at least ten times. The chain employs TRBV9 and TRBJ1-3; D gene ambiguous. V dropped 2 bases and J dropped 2 bases, with 8 bases sitting between them. CDR3 length equals 14 residues. The V gene's germline CDR1 is SGDLS and CDR2 YYNGEE. In DNA, the CDR3 is TGTGCCAGCAGCGTGACTGCCACTGGAAACACCATATATTTT. Translated, it gives CASSVTATGNTIYF.

The chain links TRBV6-6 to TRBJ2-5; weak D call: TRBD2 (5 bases). Per the germline V gene, CDR1 is MNHNY and CDR2 is SVGAGI (reference sequence). This CDR3 is built from 14 residues. The ends were cut back, 2 bases at V and 5 bases at J, with 12 bases in the middle. CDR3 nucleotides: TGTGCCAGCAGTTACGGGCTAGCCCGGGAGACCCAGTACTTC. This codes for CASSYGLARETQYF.

The V call is TRBV5-1, the J call TRBJ2-1, with 7 bases lining up with TRBD1. Unmatched junction bases numbered 5, after V lost 1 base and J lost 4 bases. This CDR3 has 15 amino acids. Looked up from germline, CDR1 is SGHRS and CDR2 is YFSETQ. The CDR3 nucleotides are TGCGCCAGCAGCTTGAGAGTGGGACAGTACAATGAGCAGTTCTTC. Amino acid sequence: CASSLRVGQYNEQFF.

The gene calls are TRBV6-5 and TRBJ2-5, with unresolved D. TRBJ2-7 matches the DNA end more closely, so the J call is doubtful. Germline CDR1 MNHEY, CDR2 SVGAGI. This CDR3 is built from 15 residues. The CDR3 region is CASSYRVPSSYEQYF. The CDR3 DNA sequence: TGTGCCAGCAGTTATCGAGTACCAAGCTCCTACGAGCAGTACTTC.

The rearrangement uses TRBV19 and TRBJ1-5, with D uncertain. Deletions cut 7 bases from V and 1 base from J, with 17 bases between. CDR1 and CDR2 from the germline V gene are LNHDA and SQIVND (reference sequence). The CDR3 length is 16 residues. CDR3 in amino acids: CASMEGGIQSNQPQHF. CDR3 DNA sequence: TGTGCCAGTATGGAGGGAGGGATTCAAAGCAATCAGCCCCAGCATTTT. Complete variable domain (other parts from reference TRBV19 and TRBJ1-5): DGGITQSPKYLFRKEGQNVTLSCEQNLNHDAMYWYRQDPGQGLRLIYYSQIVNDFQKGDIAEGYSVSREKKESFPLTVTSAQKNPTAFYLCASMEGGIQSNQPQHFGDGTRLSIL.

The sample holds one count of this clone. This chain links TRBV2 with TRBJ1-5, with 8 bases matching TRBD1. The length of the CDR3 is 15 residues. Trimming took 3 bases from V and 7 from J; bases not matched to a gene: 8. Per the germline V gene, CDR1 is SNHLY and CDR2 is FYNNEI. CDR3 region: CASSDGQGAGQPQHF. CDR3 nucleotides: TGTGCCAGCAGTGACGGGCAGGGGGCAGGACAGCCCCAGCATTTT. The variable domain in full, with the rest retrieved from reference TRBV2 and TRBJ1-5, is EPEVTQTPSHQVTQMGQEVILRCVPISNHLYFYWYRQILGQKVEFLVSFYNNEISEKSEIFDDQFSVERPDGSNFTLKIRSTKLEDSAMYFCASSDGQGAGQPQHFGDGTRLSIL.

This clone was observed a few times. This rearrangement joins TRBV9 to TRBJ2-1, with TRBD2 identical over 15 bases. CDR3 size: 16 residues. Germline V gene sequence: CDR1 SGDLS, CDR2 YYNGEE. J gave up 9 bases and V 4 bases, and 8 bases lay outside the gene matches. The CDR3, as DNA: TGTGCCAGCAGCTGGACTAGCGGGGGGGCCGGTTTTGAGCAGTTCTTC. Its translation: CASSWTSGGAGFEQFF.

The chain recombines TRBV28 with TRBJ1-5; no firm D call. There are 16 residues in the CDR3. Germline loops: CDR1 MDHEN, CDR2 SYDVKM. The V end was cut by 3 bases, the J end by 0 bases, with 12 bases between. The CDR3 sequence: CASSLMDLYSNQPQHF. The CDR3, as DNA: TGTGCCAGCAGTTTGATGGATCTTTATAGCAATCAGCCCCAGCATTTT.

This clone was picked up one time. This chain uses TRBV6-6 with TRBJ1-4; D is ambiguous. The V end was cut by 3 bases, the J end by 4 bases, with 12 bases between. Germline CDR1 MNHNY, CDR2 SVGAGI (reference sequence). The CDR3 spans 15 residues. Here the CDR3 DNA reads TGTGCCAGCAGTTATACGGCAGAACTTAATGAAAAACTGTTTTTT. It specifies CASSYTAELNEKLFF.